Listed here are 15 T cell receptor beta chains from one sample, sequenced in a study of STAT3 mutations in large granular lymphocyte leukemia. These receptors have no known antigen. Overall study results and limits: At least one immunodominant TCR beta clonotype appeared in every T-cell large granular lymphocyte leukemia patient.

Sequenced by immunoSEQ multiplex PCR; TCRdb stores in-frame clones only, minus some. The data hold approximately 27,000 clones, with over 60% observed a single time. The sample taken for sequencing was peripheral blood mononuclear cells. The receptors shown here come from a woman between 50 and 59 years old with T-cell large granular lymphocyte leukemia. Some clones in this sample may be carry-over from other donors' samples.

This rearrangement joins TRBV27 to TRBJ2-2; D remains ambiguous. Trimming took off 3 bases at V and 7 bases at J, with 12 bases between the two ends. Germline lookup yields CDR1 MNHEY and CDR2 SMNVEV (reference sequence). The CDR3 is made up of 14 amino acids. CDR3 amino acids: CASSFYWNVGELFF. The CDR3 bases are TGTGCCAGCAGTTTTTATTGGAACGTCGGGGAGCTGTTTTTT.

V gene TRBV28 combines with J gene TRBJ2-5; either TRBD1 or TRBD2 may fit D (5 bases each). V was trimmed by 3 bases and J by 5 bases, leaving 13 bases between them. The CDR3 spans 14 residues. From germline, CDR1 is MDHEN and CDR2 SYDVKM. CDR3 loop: CASSLSRGWETQYF. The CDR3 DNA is TGTGCCAGCAGTTTGTCGAGGGGCTGGGAGACCCAGTACTTC.

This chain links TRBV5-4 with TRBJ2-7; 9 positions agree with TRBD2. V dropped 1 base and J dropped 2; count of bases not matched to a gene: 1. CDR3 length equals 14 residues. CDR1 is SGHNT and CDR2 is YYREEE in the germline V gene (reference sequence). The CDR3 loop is CASSLLAGPYEQYF. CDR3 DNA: TGTGCCAGCAGCTTGCTAGCGGGACCCTACGAGCAGTACTTC.

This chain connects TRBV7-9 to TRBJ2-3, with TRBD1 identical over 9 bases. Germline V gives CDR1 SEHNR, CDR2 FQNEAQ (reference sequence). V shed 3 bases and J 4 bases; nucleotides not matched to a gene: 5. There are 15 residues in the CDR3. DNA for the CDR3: TGTGCCAGCAGCTTTGGGGACAGGGAGGCAGATACGCAGTATTTT. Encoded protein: CASSFGDREADTQYF.

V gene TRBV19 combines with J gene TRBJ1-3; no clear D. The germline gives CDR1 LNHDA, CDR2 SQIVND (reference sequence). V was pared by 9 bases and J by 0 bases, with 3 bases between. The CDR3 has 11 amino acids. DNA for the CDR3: TGTGCCAGGGTCTCTGGAAACACCATATATTTT. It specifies CARVSGNTIYF.

DNA for the CDR3: TGTGCCAGCAGGGTCCAGGATCTCTATGGCTACACCTTC. The encoded protein is CASRVQDLYGYTF. The V gene is TRBV7-2, the J gene TRBJ1-2; D call uncertain. CDR1 and CDR2 from the germline V gene are SGHTA and FQGNSA. Trimming took off 6 bases at V and 4 bases at J, with 12 bases between the two ends. The CDR3 loop spans 13 amino acids.

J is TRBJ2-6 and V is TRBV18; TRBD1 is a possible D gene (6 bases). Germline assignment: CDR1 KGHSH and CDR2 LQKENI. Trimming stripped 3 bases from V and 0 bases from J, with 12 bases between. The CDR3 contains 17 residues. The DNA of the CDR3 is TGTGCCAGCTCACCTGGCAGGGGAGTCTCTGGGGCCAACGTCCTGACTTTC. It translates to CASSPGRGVSGANVLTF.

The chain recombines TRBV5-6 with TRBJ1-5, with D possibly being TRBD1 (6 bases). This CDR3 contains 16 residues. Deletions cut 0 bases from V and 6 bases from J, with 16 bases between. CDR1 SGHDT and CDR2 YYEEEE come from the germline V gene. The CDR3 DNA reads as TGTGCCAGCAGCTTGGGGGGAAGACAGGTCGTTCAGCCCCAGCATTTT. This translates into CASSLGGRQVVQPQHF.

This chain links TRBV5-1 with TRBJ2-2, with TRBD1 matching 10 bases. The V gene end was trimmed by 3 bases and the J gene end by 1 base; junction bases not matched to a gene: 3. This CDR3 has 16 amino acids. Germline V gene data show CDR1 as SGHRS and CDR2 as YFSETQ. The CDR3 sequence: CASSSGQGKNTGELFF. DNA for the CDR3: TGCGCCAGCAGCTCGGGACAGGGGAAGAACACCGGGGAGCTGTTTTTT. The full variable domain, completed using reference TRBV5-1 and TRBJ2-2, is KAGVTQTPRYLIKTRGQQVTLSCSPISGHRSVSWYQQTPGQGLQFLFEYFSETQRNKGNFPGRFSGRQFSNSRSEMNVSTLELGDSALYLCASSSGQGKNTGELFFGEGSRLTVL.

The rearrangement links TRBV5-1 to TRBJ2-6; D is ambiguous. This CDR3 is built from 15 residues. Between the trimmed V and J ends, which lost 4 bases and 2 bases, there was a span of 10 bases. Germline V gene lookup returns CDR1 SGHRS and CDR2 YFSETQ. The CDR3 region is CASSTTVTGANVLTF. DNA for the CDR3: TGCGCCAGCAGCACGACCGTAACTGGGGCCAACGTCCTGACTTTC.

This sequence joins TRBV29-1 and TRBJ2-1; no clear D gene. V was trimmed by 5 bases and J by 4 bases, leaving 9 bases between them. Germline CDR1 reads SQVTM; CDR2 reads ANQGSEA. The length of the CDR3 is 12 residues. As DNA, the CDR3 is TGCAGCGTTTCCAGGAATTACAATGAGCAGTTCTTC. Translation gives CSVSRNYNEQFF.

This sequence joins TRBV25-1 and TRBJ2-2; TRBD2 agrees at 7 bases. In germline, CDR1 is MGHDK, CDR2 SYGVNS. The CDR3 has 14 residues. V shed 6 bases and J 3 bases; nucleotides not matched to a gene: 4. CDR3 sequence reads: CASRAGLDTGELFF. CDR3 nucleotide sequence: TGTGCCAGCAGAGCGGGGCTGGACACCGGGGAGCTGTTTTTT.

The CDR3 DNA reads TGCAGCGTTGAAGATTATCGCCTAGCGGGAGGAGGGGAGCAGTTCTTC. Protein product: CSVEDYRLAGGGEQFF. This chain joins TRBV29-1 and TRBJ2-1; 11 bases are a match to TRBD2. V was clipped by 0 bases and J by 10 bases; unmatched bases: 11. This CDR3 contains 16 residues. Germline-derived CDR1 and CDR2 are SQVTM and ANQGSEA.

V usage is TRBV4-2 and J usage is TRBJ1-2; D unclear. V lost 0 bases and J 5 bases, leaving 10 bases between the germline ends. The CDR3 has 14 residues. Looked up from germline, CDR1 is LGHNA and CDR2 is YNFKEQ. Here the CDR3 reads CASSQEYVSYGYTF. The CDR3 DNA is TGTGCCAGCAGCCAAGAGTACGTTAGTTATGGCTACACCTTC.

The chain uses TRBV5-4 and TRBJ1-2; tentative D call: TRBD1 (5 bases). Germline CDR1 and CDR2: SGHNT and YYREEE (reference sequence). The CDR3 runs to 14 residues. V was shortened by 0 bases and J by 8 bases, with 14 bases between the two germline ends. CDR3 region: CASSLGGTITGYTF. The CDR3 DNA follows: TGTGCCAGCAGCTTGGGAGGGACGATAACGGGCTACACCTTC.